A single sample is the source of the 10 T cell receptor beta chains below, sequenced in a study of CD8+CD57+ T cells in acquired aplastic anemia. For sequencing, patients were chosen who had shown expansion of CD8+CD57+ cells by flow cytometry. The TCR beta profiling, which covered VDJ combination and CDR3 sequence, was carried out using genomic DNA as the template. TCRdb redid the calling of the reads with MiXCR, one entry per CDR3 protein. The repertoire holds approximately 470,000 distinct CDR3 sequences, with less than 35% as singletons. Sequencing was done on a sample of sorted CD4+, CD8+, or CD8+CD57+ T cells (not recorded which) from PBMCs. These receptors were obtained from a human donor with aplastic anemia.

J is TRBJ1-1 and V is TRBV14; D remains ambiguous. Germline V gene sequence: CDR1 SGHDN, CDR2 FVKESK. This CDR3 comprises 11 residues. V was clipped by 1 base and J by 10 bases, with 7 bases between them. The CDR3 protein is CASSQGFGAFF. The DNA of the CDR3 is TGTGCCAGCAGCCAAGGCTTCGGAGCTTTCTTT.

Points on this clonotype: A much bigger clone sits one base away, suggesting this may be a read error. The conserved phenylalanine or tryptophan is not found at the CDR3 terminus, so this likely reflects a read error. The rearrangement links TRBV25-1 to TRBJ1-2, with 10 positions matching TRBD1. The germline V gene encodes CDR1 MGHDK and CDR2 SYGVNS. CDR3 length equals 13 residues. The junction had 7 bases not matched to a gene; V was cut back by 7 bases and J by 8 bases. In DNA, the CDR3 is TGTGCCAGCACTCCGGGACAGGGGACAGGCTACACCTCC. Its protein is CASTPGQGTGYTS.

This chain links TRBV20-1 with TRBJ1-1; 8 positions agree with TRBD1. V was clipped by 0 bases and J by 4 bases; unmatched bases: 10. CDR3 length equals 16 residues. CDR1 is DFQATT and CDR2 is SNEGSKA in the germline V gene (reference sequence). This CDR3 reads CSARDLRTGIFTEAFF. CDR3 nucleotides: TGCAGTGCTAGAGACCTTAGGACAGGGATTTTCACTGAAGCTTTCTTT.

At least ten counts were recorded for this clonotype. The chain employs TRBV7-2 and TRBJ1-2; D is ambiguous. This CDR3 has 15 amino acids. Germline V gene data show CDR1 as SGHTA and CDR2 as FQGNSA. The ends were cut back, 5 bases at V and 3 bases at J, with 16 bases in the middle. DNA for the CDR3: TGTGCCAGCAGCCCTAGGCCTCTAAAGGACTATGGCTACACCTTC. Protein sequence: CASSPRPLKDYGYTF.

The chain joins TRBV27 to TRBJ1-2; a possible D gene is TRBD1 (6 bases). Trimming left V 3 bases short and J 9 bases short, with 14 bases between. This CDR3 is 13 amino acids long. The V gene's germline CDR1 is MNHEY and CDR2 SMNVEV (reference sequence). The CDR3 bases are TGTGCCAGCAGTTTTTCCGGGGGCCGGCGCTACACCTTC. Protein: CASSFSGGRRYTF.

Comments on this clonotype: A much larger clone lies one base from this, so it may be a read error. The V gene is TRBV9, the J gene TRBJ1-5; possibly TRBD1 for D (5 bases). The length of the CDR3 is 14 residues. Germline lookup yields CDR1 SGDLS and CDR2 YYNGEE. CDR3 amino acids: CSSSVEGGNQPQHF. CDR3 nucleotides: TGTTCCAGCAGCGTAGAAGGGGGCAATCAGCCCCAGCATTTT.

The rearrangement joins TRBV30 to TRBJ2-5; D is unclear. There are 12 residues in the CDR3. Between the trimmed V and J ends, which lost 2 bases and 4 bases, there was a span of 8 bases. Germline CDR1 and CDR2: GTSNPN and SVGIG (reference sequence). The DNA of the CDR3 is TGTGCCTGGAGTACCCCGGGAGAGACCCAGTACTTC. Protein product: CAWSTPGETQYF.

Of note for this clonotype: This clone may be a read error of a much larger clone one base away. The chain carries TRBV9 and TRBJ1-6; tentative D call: TRBD1 (5 bases). The germline gives CDR1 SGDLS, CDR2 YYNGEE. The CDR3 length is 13 residues. The CDR3 nucleotides are TGTGCCAGCAGAGGGGAGGTGTTTTCACCCCCCCACTTT. As protein: CASRGEVFSPPHF.

This sequence joins TRBV11-1 and TRBJ2-1, with 7 bases matching TRBD1. This CDR3 comprises 15 residues. Losses at the gene ends were 4 bases for V and 6 bases for J; bases not matched to a gene: 9. CDR1 SGHAT and CDR2 FQDESV come from the germline V gene (reference sequence). CDR3 nucleotide sequence: TGTGCCAGCAGCTGGCCCCGGGACAGTACCAATGAGCAGTTCTTC. It codes for CASSWPRDSTNEQFF.

In its sample, this clonotype was seen many times. The gene calls are TRBV7-8 and TRBJ1-2; perhaps TRBD1 as D (5 bases). The V end lost 10 bases, the J end lost 2 bases, and 26 bases lay between the germline ends. The CDR3 runs to 17 residues. Germline loops: CDR1 SGHVS, CDR2 FQNEAQ. CDR3: CATMPGHTFTRNYGYTF. DNA for the CDR3: TGTGCCACCATGCCCGGACACACTTTCACAAGAAACTATGGCTACACCTTC. Drawing the rest from reference TRBV7-8 and TRBJ1-2, the complete variable domain is GAGVSQSPRYKVAKRGQDVALRCDPISGHVSLFWYQQALGQGPEFLTYFQNEAQLDKSGLPSDRFFAERPEGSVSTLKIQRTQQEDSAVYLCATMPGHTFTRNYGYTFGSGTRLTVV.